The 20 T cell receptor beta chains below were found in one sample sequenced in a study of OX40 agonist ivuxolimab in advanced cancers. Only in-frame clones appear in the TCRdb table, and some are missing; sequencing was by immunoSEQ multiplex PCR. The table lists 50,000 to 70,000 clones, about 91% of them singletons. The starting material was CD4+ or CD8+ T cells sorted from blood, obtained in a trial of the OX40 agonist ivuxolimab. All receptors come from an adult with an advanced solid tumor such as melanoma, head and neck, liver or kidney cancer.

The V gene is TRBV4-2, the J gene TRBJ1-4; TRBD1 agrees at 7 bases. V shed 4 bases and J 4 bases; nucleotides not matched to a gene: 6. The CDR3 is 15 amino acids. Germline V gene data show CDR1 as LGHNA and CDR2 as YNFKEQ. CDR3 residues: CASSRDRAGNEKLFF. CDR3 in DNA: TGTGCCAGCAGCCGAGACAGGGCGGGTAATGAAAAACTGTTTTTT.

CDR3 loop: CASSARPSGLRNTGELFF. For the CDR3, the DNA is TGTGCCAGCAGCGCAAGGCCTAGCGGGCTACGGAACACCGGGGAGCTGTTTTTT. V usage is TRBV9 and J usage is TRBJ2-2; 8 nucleotides line up with TRBD2. The CDR3 consists of 18 residues. V lost 3 bases and J lost 1; bases outside the gene matches: 11. Germline V gives CDR1 SGDLS, CDR2 YYNGEE.

The gene calls are TRBV6-1 and TRBJ2-5; D tentatively reads TRBD1 or TRBD2 (5 bases each). V lost 1 base, J lost 2 bases, and 17 bases lay in between. The CDR3 sequence is 17 residues long. CDR1 is MNHNS and CDR2 is SASEGT in the germline V gene. The CDR3 is CASSEGPGRSSQETQYF. For the CDR3, the DNA is TGTGCCAGCAGTGAAGGGCCGGGGCGGAGTTCACAAGAGACCCAGTACTTC.

This clone was detected only once. The rearrangement uses TRBV14 and TRBJ2-3; D unclear. The V end lost 1 base, the J end lost 1 base, and 15 bases lay between the germline ends. Germline CDR1 reads SGHDN; CDR2 reads FVKESK. The CDR3 has 17 residues. CDR3 protein: CASSQALGLWGTDTQYF. DNA for the CDR3: TGTGCCAGCAGCCAAGCTCTCGGGTTATGGGGCACAGATACGCAGTATTTT.

The V gene is TRBV21-1, the J gene TRBJ2-2; the D call in the table, TRBD2, was not verified against the DNA. TRBV21-1 is deemed a pseudogene. The CDR3 totals 16 residues. As DNA, the CDR3 is TGTGCCAGCACCGAAACGGAGTGCGGGAACACCGGGGAGCTGTTTTTT. This translates into CASTETECGNTGELFF.

The rearrangement links TRBV27 to TRBJ2-1; 8 nucleotides match TRBD2. The CDR3 sequence is 21 residues long. Trimming took 3 bases from V and 0 from J; bases not matched to a gene: 19. CDR1 is MNHEY and CDR2 is SMNVEV in the germline V gene (reference sequence). The CDR3 region has the DNA TGTGCCAGCAGTTTCCGCCGGGGAGCGGGAGTTCCAATTAGCTCCTACAATGAGCAGTTCTTC. Its protein is CASSFRRGAGVPISSYNEQFF.

The chain couples TRBV7-9 to TRBJ2-4; possibly TRBD1 for D (6 bases). Trimming cost V 5 bases and J 5 bases, with 16 bases left between them. The CDR3 runs 15 residues. Germline V CDR1 and CDR2: SEHNR, FQNEAQ (reference sequence). The CDR3, as DNA: TGTGCCAGCAGCCAAGGACAGACGAACCAAAACATTCAGTACTTC. It is translated as CASSQGQTNQNIQYF.

This clone was recorded a few times. The gene calls are TRBV6-1 and TRBJ2-4; 9 bases are shared with TRBD1. V lost 3 bases, J lost 6 bases, and 9 bases stayed unmatched. The CDR3 runs to 16 residues. CDR1 and CDR2 (germline): MNHNS, SASEGT. The CDR3 coding sequence is TGTGCCAGCAGTGACAGTTGGGGACAGGGTATAAACATTCAGTACTTC. It yields the protein CASSDSWGQGINIQYF.

The CDR3 DNA follows: TGTGCCAGTAGTCCACACGGGACTAGCGGAAGCACAGATACGCAGTATTTT. Its translation: CASSPHGTSGSTDTQYF. The rearrangement uses TRBV19 and TRBJ2-3; 11 bases are shared with TRBD2. The CDR3 length is 17 residues. Germline V gene sequence: CDR1 LNHDA, CDR2 SQIVND (reference sequence). The J segment lost 0 bases and the V segment lost 5 bases, leaving 7 bases of the junction unmatched.

The chain recombines TRBV6-6 with TRBJ2-7, with 8 positions matching TRBD1. Germline values: CDR1 MNHNY, CDR2 SVGAGI (reference sequence). The trim removed 6 bases at V and 3 bases at J, leaving 10 bases unmatched. The CDR3 spans 15 residues. The CDR3 loop reads CASRATGQADYEQYF. As DNA, the CDR3 is TGTGCCAGCAGGGCGACGGGACAGGCTGACTACGAGCAGTACTTC.

This chain joins TRBV30 and TRBJ2-2; 7 bases map to TRBD2. Germline V gives CDR1 GTSNPN, CDR2 SVGIG (reference sequence). The trim removed 8 bases at V and 5 bases at J, leaving 11 bases unmatched. The CDR3 has 14 residues. The CDR3 loop is CAGRAGALTGELFF. CDR3 coding DNA: TGTGCCGGGCGGGCGGGAGCATTGACCGGGGAGCTGTTTTTT.

This clone was picked up a small number of times. This sequence joins TRBV27 and TRBJ2-1; 8 bases are a match to TRBD2. Germline values: CDR1 MNHEY, CDR2 SMNVEV (reference sequence). Losses at the gene ends were 4 bases for V and 9 bases for J; bases not matched to a gene: 20. The CDR3 sequence is 18 residues long. Here the CDR3 reads CASSSLGAGVFLAGEQFF. CDR3 DNA sequence: TGTGCCAGCAGTTCTTTGGGAGCGGGAGTGTTTCTGGCAGGTGAGCAGTTCTTC.

This chain connects TRBV11-3 to TRBJ2-1, with 11 bases lining up with TRBD2. V was pared by 5 bases and J by 2 bases, with 8 bases of the junction left unmatched. The CDR3 consists of 17 residues. From germline, CDR1 is SGHNT and CDR2 YENEEA. DNA for the CDR3: TGTGCCAGCAGCCAAGGGGTAGCGGGAGGGGCCTACAATGAGCAGTTCTTC. Protein: CASSQGVAGGAYNEQFF.

The chain carries TRBV4-3 and TRBJ2-1; 11 bases are shared with TRBD2. CDR1 is LGHNA and CDR2 is YSLEER in the germline V gene. V shed 5 bases, J shed 7 bases, and the junction held 10 bases outside the gene matches. CDR3 length equals 16 residues. Here the CDR3 DNA reads TGCGCCAGCAGCTCACAGACTAGCGGGAAGTCTAATGAGCAGTTCTTC. Amino acid sequence: CASSSQTSGKSNEQFF.

V is TRBV21-1 and J is TRBJ2-1; the table gives TRBD2 as D, unverified against the DNA. TRBV21-1 is an annotated pseudogene. The CDR3 runs to 16 residues. The CDR3, as DNA: TGTGCCAGCAGCAAGCGCCTAGCTCGCTCCTACAATGAGCAGTTCTTC. Translating it yields CASSKRLARSYNEQFF.

The rearrangement joins TRBV29-1 to TRBJ2-7, with TRBD2 identical over 10 bases. CDR3 length: 15 residues. CDR1 and CDR2 (germline): SQVTM, ANQGSEA. The trim removed 6 bases at V and 2 bases at J, leaving 10 bases unmatched. The CDR3 bases are TGCAGCGTCGAATATCTTAGCGGGAGGCCCTACGAGCAGTACTTC. Translated, it gives CSVEYLSGRPYEQYF.

The genes are TRBV7-6 and TRBJ2-5; no clear D gene. V lost 5 bases and J lost 5, with 12 bases in between. Germline CDR1 reads SGHVS; CDR2 reads FNYEAQ. This CDR3 comprises 13 residues. CDR3 sequence: CASSPRLRETQYF. DNA of the CDR3: TGTGCCAGCAGCCCTCGTCTCAGGGAGACCCAGTACTTC.

The CDR3 spells CAWSAHGEKLFF. The CDR3 coding sequence is TGTGCCTGGAGTGCACATGGGGAAAAACTGTTTTTT. This chain links TRBV30 with TRBJ1-4; no definite D call. The V end lost 1 base, the J end lost 8 bases, and 8 bases lay between the germline ends. CDR1 and CDR2 (germline): GTSNPN, SVGIG (reference sequence). CDR3 length: 12 residues.

The rearrangement links TRBV19 to TRBJ1-3; D is undetermined. The CDR3 has 11 amino acids. Trimming left V 7 bases short and J 9 bases short, with 10 bases between. Per germline, CDR1 LNHDA and CDR2 SQIVND (reference sequence). CDR3 coding DNA: TGTGCCAGTAAAGGATTCGGCACCATATATTTT. As protein: CASKGFGTIYF.

V usage is TRBV2 and J usage is TRBJ2-7; D not resolved. The germline gives CDR1 SNHLY, CDR2 FYNNEI. The ends were cut back, 4 bases at V and 4 bases at J, with 11 bases in the middle. The CDR3 length is 13 residues. CDR3 in amino acids: CASSASTRYEQYF. For the CDR3, the DNA is TGTGCCAGCAGTGCATCCACGAGGTACGAGCAGTACTTC.